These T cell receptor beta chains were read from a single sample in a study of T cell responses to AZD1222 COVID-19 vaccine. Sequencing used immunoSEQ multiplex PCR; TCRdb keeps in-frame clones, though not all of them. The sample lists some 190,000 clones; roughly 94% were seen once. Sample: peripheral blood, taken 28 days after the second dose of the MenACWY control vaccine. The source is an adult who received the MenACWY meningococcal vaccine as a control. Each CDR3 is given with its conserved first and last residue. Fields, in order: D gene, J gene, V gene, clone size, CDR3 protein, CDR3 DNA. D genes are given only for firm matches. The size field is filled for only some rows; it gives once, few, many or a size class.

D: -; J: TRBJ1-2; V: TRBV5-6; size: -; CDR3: CASSLGGESYTF; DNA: TGTGCCAGCAGCTTGGGGGGCGAGAGCTACACCTTC
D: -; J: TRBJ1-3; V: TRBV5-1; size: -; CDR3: CASRDGDSGNTIYF; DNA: TGCGCCAGCAGAGACGGAGACTCTGGAAACACCATATATTTT
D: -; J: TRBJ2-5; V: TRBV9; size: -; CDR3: CASSGRHNQETQYF; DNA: TGTGCCAGCAGCGGAAGACACAATCAAGAGACCCAGTACTTC
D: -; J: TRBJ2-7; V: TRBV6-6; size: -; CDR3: CASSHTPTYEQYF; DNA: TGTGCCAGCAGTCATACACCCACCTACGAGCAGTACTTC
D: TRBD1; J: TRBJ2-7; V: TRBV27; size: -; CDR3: CASRPRQGPRSEQYF; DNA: TGTGCCAGCAGGCCGCGACAGGGCCCTAGGTCGGAGCAGTACTTC
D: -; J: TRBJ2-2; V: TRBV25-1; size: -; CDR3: CASSEIDGELFF; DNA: TGTGCCAGCAGTGAAATCGACGGGGAGCTGTTTTTT
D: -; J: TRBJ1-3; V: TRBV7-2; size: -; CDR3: CASSLGSGAGNTIYF; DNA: TGTGCCAGCAGCTTAGGGTCTGGGGCTGGAAACACCATATATTTT
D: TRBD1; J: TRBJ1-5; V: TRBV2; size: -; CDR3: CASSYGQGSQPQHF; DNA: TGTGCCAGCAGCTACGGACAGGGCAGTCAGCCCCAGCATTTT
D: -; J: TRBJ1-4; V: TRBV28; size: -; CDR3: CASSLYRGNNEKLFF; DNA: TGTGCCAGCAGTTTATATCGGGGAAACAATGAAAAACTGTTTTTT
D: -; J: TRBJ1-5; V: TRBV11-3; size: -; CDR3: CASSLGTRHGREYSNQPQHF; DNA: TGTGCCAGCAGCTTAGGAACCAGACACGGAAGGGAATATAGCAATCAGCCCCAGCATTTT
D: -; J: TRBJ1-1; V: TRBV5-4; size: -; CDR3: CASSFPQGMNTEAFF; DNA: TGTGCCAGCAGCTTTCCCCAGGGGATGAACACTGAAGCTTTCTTT
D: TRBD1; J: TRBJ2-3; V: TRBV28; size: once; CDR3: CASRTGQGIDTQYF; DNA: TGTGCCAGCAGGACGGGACAGGGAATAGATACGCAGTATTTT
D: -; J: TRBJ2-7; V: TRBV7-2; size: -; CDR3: CASSRGLGSGAPGEQYF; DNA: TGTGCCAGCAGCAGGGGTTTGGGCTCAGGGGCCCCGGGCGAGCAGTACTTC
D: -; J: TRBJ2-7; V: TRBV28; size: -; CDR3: CASRLFGHRVLIDCEQYF; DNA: TGTGCCAGCAGACTCTTCGGGCACCGGGTTTTGATAGACTGCGAGCAGTACTTC
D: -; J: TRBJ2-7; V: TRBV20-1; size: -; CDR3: CSARRGYEQYF; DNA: TGCAGTGCTAGAAGGGGCTACGAGCAGTACTTC
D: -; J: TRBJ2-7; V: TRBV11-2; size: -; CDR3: CASSLTEFGEQYF; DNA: TGTGCCAGCAGCTTAACTGAATTTGGCGAGCAGTACTTC
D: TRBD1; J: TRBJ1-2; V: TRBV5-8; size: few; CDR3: CASSQGQLNYGYTF; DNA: TGTGCCAGCAGCCAGGGACAGCTAAACTATGGCTACACCTTC
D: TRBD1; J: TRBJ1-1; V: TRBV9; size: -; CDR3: CASSDGTVGRVTEAFF; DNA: TGTGCCAGCAGCGACGGGACAGTGGGCCGGGTAACTGAAGCTTTCTTT
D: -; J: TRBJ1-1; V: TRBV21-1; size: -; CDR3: CASSNHGTVNTEAFF; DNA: TGTGCCAGCAGCAACCACGGGACTGTGAACACTGAAGCTTTCTTT
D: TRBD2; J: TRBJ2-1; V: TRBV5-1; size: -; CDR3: CASSSTSGGADEQFF; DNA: TGCGCCAGCAGCTCGACTAGCGGGGGGGCCGATGAGCAGTTCTTC
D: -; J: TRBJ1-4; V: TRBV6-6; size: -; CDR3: CASRPLRQNEKLFF; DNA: TGTGCCAGCAGACCACTACGACAGAACGAAAAACTGTTTTTT
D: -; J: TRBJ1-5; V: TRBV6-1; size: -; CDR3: CASSELGRDQPQHF; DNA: TGTGCCAGCAGTGAATTGGGGAGGGATCAGCCCCAGCATTTT